This section outlines one T cell receptor (beta chain) sequence together with its context. With 4 bases removed from V and 4 bases from J, the gap between germline ends came to 17 bases. From germline, CDR1 is LNHDA and CDR2 SQIVND (reference sequence). This CDR3 comprises 15 residues. The source of the sample is a study of blood T cell repertoires in COVID-19. Study overall: Acute-phase and convalescent COVID-19 samples originated in the United States, Italy and Spain. Sources were T cells, B-cell-depleted T cells, or PBMCs; the material itself was cDNA or gDNA.

In the original processing: It was from reference gene primer amplification that nucleated cell counts were estimated. Produced via immunoSEQ multiplex PCR; TCRdb's table is partial and in-frame only. The V and J calls and clone size are taken from that table; D and trimming were inferred from the DNA. Among around 150,000 clones, roughly 86% were seen once, and the ten largest hold about 3.9%. The receptor was derived from a woman aged 60-75 years who had recovered from COVID-19. The specimen was peripheral blood. The rearrangement uses TRBV19 and TRBJ2-7, with D maybe TRBD2 (5 bases). DNA of the CDR3: TGTGCCAGTAGTAGGATGGGGTCCGGGAATTACGAGCAGTACTTC. Translated, it gives CASSRMGSGNYEQYF.